One sample yielded the 15 T cell receptor beta chains listed below, sequenced in a study of T cell responses to AZD1222 COVID-19 vaccine. Produced via immunoSEQ multiplex PCR; TCRdb's table is partial and in-frame only. The profile shows 96,000 or so clones, roughly 87% of them singletons. This material consisted of peripheral blood, taken on day 0 of AZD1222 vaccination. These receptors came from an adult in good health.

The chain couples TRBV6-5 to TRBJ2-3, with 10 bases fitting TRBD2. From germline, CDR1 is MNHEY and CDR2 SVGAGI. This CDR3 region has 16 residues. Trimming took 4 bases from V and 6 from J; bases not matched to a gene: 10. The CDR3 here is CASSWGGSGGTDTQYF. Written as DNA, the CDR3 is TGTGCCAGCAGTTGGGGTGGTAGCGGGGGGACGGATACGCAGTATTTT.

This clone was seen only once. The chain couples TRBV2 to TRBJ1-1; D possibly corresponds to TRBD1 (5 bases). Germline CDR1 and CDR2: SNHLY and FYNNEI. The CDR3 is 14 residues long. V was trimmed by 8 bases and J by 4 bases, leaving 17 bases between them. CDR3 sequence (DNA): TGTGCCAGCCAACGGGAATCAGGGAGCACTGAAGCTTTCTTT. This sequence encodes CASQRESGSTEAFF.

About this clone itself: Germline and junction disagree at one end, which may indicate a read error. The chain joins TRBV3-1 (or the pseudogene TRBV3-2) to TRBJ2-5; D is ambiguous. Germline V CDR1 and CDR2: LGHDT, YNNKEL (reference sequence). This CDR3 region has 15 residues. The CDR3 sequence is CASSLGPFHQETQYF. CDR3 DNA: TGTGCCAGCAGCCTCGGTCCCTTCCACCAGGAGACCCAGTACTTC.

The gene calls are TRBV29-1 and TRBJ2-1; D could derive from TRBD1 or TRBD2 (5 bases each). This CDR3 region has 17 residues. Germline V lookup: CDR1 SQVTM, CDR2 ANQGSEA. V dropped 4 bases and J dropped 0 bases, with 19 bases sitting between them. In DNA form, the CDR3 reads TGCAGCGTTGTTCTGTGGGAAACCGGGACCTCCTACAATGAGCAGTTCTTC. Translation: CSVVLWETGTSYNEQFF.

V is TRBV24-1 and J is TRBJ1-5; 7 bases align to TRBD1. Germline CDR1 and CDR2: KGHDR and SFDVKD. CDR3 size: 14 residues. Trimming removed 4 bases from V and 7 bases from J; junction bases left unmatched: 6. Here the CDR3 DNA reads TGTGCCACCAGTGACAACAGGGGATGGCAGCCCCAGCATTTT. This codes for CATSDNRGWQPQHF.

The chain has TRBV19 and TRBJ2-1; TRBD2 is a possible D gene (5 bases). Per germline, CDR1 LNHDA and CDR2 SQIVND (reference sequence). V lost 2 bases to trimming and J lost 8 bases, with 10 bases between them. The CDR3 extends over 13 amino acids. The CDR3 spells CASSIYGNDEQFF. CDR3 nucleotide sequence: TGTGCCAGTAGTATATACGGGAACGATGAGCAGTTCTTC.

The genes are TRBV3-1 (or the pseudogene TRBV3-2) and TRBJ1-6, with D possibly being TRBD1 (5 bases). The CDR3 loop spans 14 amino acids. Trimming cost V 1 base and J 5 bases, with 6 bases left between them. Germline V gene sequence: CDR1 LGHDT, CDR2 YNNKEL (reference sequence). The DNA for the CDR3 is TGTGCCAGCAGCCAAGCAGGGAATAATTCACCCCTCCACTTT. This codes for CASSQAGNNSPLHF.

The chain has TRBV6-1 and TRBJ1-2; TRBD1 is a possible D gene (5 bases). Looked up from germline, CDR1 is MNHNS and CDR2 is SASEGT. The V end was cut by 5 bases, the J end by 6 bases, with 10 bases between. CDR3 length equals 12 residues. The CDR3 DNA reads as TGTGCCAGCAGTCAAGACAGTAATGGCTACACCTTC. This codes for CASSQDSNGYTF.

In this sample, this clone turned up a few times. The chain links TRBV24-1 to TRBJ1-2, with TRBD1 identical over 7 bases. This CDR3 comprises 13 residues. The germline gives CDR1 KGHDR, CDR2 SFDVKD. V lost 6 bases, J lost 5 bases, and 5 bases stayed unmatched. The CDR3 loop is CATSPRDSYGYTF. The CDR3 coding sequence is TGTGCCACCAGTCCTAGGGACAGTTATGGCTACACCTTC.

This clone appeared a single time. This chain connects TRBV30 to TRBJ2-7, with D maybe TRBD2 (6 bases). The CDR3 has 11 amino acids. The V gene lost 4 bases and the J gene lost 3 bases, with 7 bases spanning the gap. Germline V lookup: CDR1 GTSNPN, CDR2 SVGIG (reference sequence). CDR3: CAWNSGYEQYF. The DNA for the CDR3 is TGTGCCTGGAATAGCGGCTACGAGCAGTACTTC.

Concerning this clone: This CDR3 is also generated by other DNA sequences in the sample. V and J are TRBV19 and TRBJ1-2, with TRBD1 identical over 9 bases. The CDR3 is 14 amino acids. J was trimmed by 2 bases and V by 6 bases; bases with no gene match: 4. The germline V gene encodes CDR1 LNHDA and CDR2 SQIVND (reference sequence). The CDR3 protein is CASSLQGANYGYTF. The CDR3 region has the DNA TGTGCCAGTAGCTTACAGGGGGCGAACTATGGCTACACCTTC.

This clone was picked up a small number of times. The rearrangement links TRBV9 to TRBJ2-3; 13 positions match TRBD2. Germline V lookup: CDR1 SGDLS, CDR2 YYNGEE. V was clipped by 2 bases and J by 1 base; unmatched bases: 7. The CDR3 has 18 residues. In DNA form, the CDR3 reads TGTGCCAGCAGCGTCGCTAGGACTAGCGGGGGACGCACAGATACGCAGTATTTT. Its protein is CASSVARTSGGRTDTQYF.

V and J are TRBV6-5 and TRBJ1-1; D gene unclear. The germline CDR1 and CDR2 sequences are MNHEY and SVGAGI. CDR3 length: 11 residues. The V and J ends lost 5 bases and 6 bases respectively, with 7 bases between them. CDR3 region: CASSPRSEAFF. CDR3 nucleotide sequence: TGTGCCAGCAGTCCGAGGTCTGAAGCTTTCTTT.

The chain uses TRBV18 and TRBJ1-2, with 7 bases matching TRBD1. Per germline, CDR1 KGHSH and CDR2 LQKENI. The J segment lost 6 bases and the V segment lost 5 bases, leaving 9 bases of the junction unmatched. This CDR3 is 14 amino acids long. CDR3 coding DNA: TGTGCCAGCTCATCGGACAGAGGGGGCCATGGCTACACCTTC. This encodes CASSSDRGGHGYTF.

This clone occurred a few times. The chain couples TRBV30 to TRBJ2-3; 9 bases fit TRBD2. The V gene's germline CDR1 is GTSNPN and CDR2 SVGIG (reference sequence). The CDR3 extends over 15 amino acids. J lost 1 base, V lost 2 bases, and 4 bases had no gene match. Written as DNA, the CDR3 is TGTGCCTGGAGTAATTTAGCGGGGGGCACAGATACGCAGTATTTT. It yields the protein CAWSNLAGGTDTQYF.